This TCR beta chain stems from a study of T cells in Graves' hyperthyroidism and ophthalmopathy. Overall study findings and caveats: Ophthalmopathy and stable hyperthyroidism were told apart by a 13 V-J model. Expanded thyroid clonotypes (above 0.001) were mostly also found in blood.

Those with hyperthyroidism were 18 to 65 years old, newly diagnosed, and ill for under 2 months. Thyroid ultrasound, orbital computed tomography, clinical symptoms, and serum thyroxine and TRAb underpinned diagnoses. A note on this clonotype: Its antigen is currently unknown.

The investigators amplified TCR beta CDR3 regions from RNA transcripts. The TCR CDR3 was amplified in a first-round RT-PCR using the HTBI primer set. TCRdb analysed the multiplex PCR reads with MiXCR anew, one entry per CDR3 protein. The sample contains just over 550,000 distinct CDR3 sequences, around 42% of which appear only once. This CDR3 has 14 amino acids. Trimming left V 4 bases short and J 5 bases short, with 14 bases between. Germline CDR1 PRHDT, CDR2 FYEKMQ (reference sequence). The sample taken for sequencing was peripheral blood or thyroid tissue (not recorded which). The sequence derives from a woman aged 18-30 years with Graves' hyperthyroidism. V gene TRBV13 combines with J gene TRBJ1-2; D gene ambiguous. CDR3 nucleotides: TGTGCCAGCAGCTCAGCCAGGTTTTCATATGGCTACACCTTC. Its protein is CASSSARFSYGYTF. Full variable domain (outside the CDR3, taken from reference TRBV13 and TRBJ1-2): AAGVIQSPRHLIKEKRETATLKCYPIPRHDTVYWYQQGPGQDPQFLISFYEKMQSDKGSIPDRFSAQQFSDYHSELNMSSLELGDSALYFCASSSARFSYGYTFGSGTRLTVV.